This T cell receptor (beta chain) was recorded in a study of cytomegalovirus exposure and HLA in healthy donors. The PCR employed 60 Vbeta primers together with 13 Jbeta primers. This table comes from immunoSEQ multiplex PCR, and its TCRdb copy is limited to in-frame clones, with some not included. The sample has around 57,000 clones, 80% to 90% seen once. The germline V gene encodes CDR1 SEHNR and CDR2 FQNEAQ (reference sequence). This CDR3 spans 11 amino acids. V lost 11 bases and J 6 bases, leaving 13 bases between the germline ends. A note on this clone: Its target is not known.

Study-wide results and limits: Other equally common chains were less clonally expanded than HLA-associated TCR beta chains, a later analysis showed. The authors excluded some V segments, including TRBV6-2 and TRBV6-3, as indistinguishable. Later findings reportedly placed an Asian-associated ancestry cluster below the roughly 700-donor mean for N-insertions. Most sequenced TCRs were rare (though some public TCRs occurred in many donors).

This sequence joins TRBV7-9 and TRBJ1-1, with D hard to call. The sample comprised PBMCs. This sequence originates from a man aged 25-45 years in good health and CMV-seropositive. CDR3 amino acids: CAGIRGSEAFF. The CDR3 bases are TGTGCCGGTATTAGAGGCTCTGAAGCTTTCTTT.